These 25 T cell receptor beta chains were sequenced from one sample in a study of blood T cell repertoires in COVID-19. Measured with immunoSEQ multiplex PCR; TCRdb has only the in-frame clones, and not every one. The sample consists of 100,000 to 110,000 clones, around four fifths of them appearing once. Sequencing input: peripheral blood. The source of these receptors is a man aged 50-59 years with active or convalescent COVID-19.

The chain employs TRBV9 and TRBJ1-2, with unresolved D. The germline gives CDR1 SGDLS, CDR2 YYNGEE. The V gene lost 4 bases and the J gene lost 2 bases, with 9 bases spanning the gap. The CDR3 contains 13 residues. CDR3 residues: CASSPGVNYGYTF. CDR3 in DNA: TGTGCCAGCAGCCCCGGGGTAAACTATGGCTACACCTTC.

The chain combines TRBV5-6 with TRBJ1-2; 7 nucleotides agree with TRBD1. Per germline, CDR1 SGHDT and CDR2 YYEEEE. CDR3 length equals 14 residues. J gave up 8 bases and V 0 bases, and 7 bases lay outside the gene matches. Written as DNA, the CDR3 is TGTGCCAGCAGCTTGGGGTCGACAGGGTCCGGCTACACCTTC. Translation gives CASSLGSTGSGYTF.

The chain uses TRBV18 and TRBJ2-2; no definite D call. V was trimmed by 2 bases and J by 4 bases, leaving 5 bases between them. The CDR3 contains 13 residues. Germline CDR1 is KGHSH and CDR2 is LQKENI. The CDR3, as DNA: TGTGCCAGCTCACCATCGGTCACCGGGGAGCTGTTTTTT. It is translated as CASSPSVTGELFF.

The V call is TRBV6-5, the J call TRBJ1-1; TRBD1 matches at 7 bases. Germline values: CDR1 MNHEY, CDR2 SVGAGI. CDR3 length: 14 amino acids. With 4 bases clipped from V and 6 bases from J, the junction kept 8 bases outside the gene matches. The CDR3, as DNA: TGTGCCAGCAGTTCAAAACAGGGGTCCCCTGAAGCTTTCTTT. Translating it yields CASSSKQGSPEAFF.

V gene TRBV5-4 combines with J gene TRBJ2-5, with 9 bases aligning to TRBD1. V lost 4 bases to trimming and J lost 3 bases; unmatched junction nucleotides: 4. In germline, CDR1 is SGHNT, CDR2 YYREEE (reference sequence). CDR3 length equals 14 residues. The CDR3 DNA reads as TGTGCCAGCAGCAGGACAGGGGAAAAAGAGACCCAGTACTTC. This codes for CASSRTGEKETQYF. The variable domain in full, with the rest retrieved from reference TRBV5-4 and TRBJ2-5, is ETGVTQSPTHLIKTRGQQVTLRCSSQSGHNTVSWYQQALGQGPQFIFQYYREEENGRGNFPPRFSGLQFPNYSSELNVNALELDDSALYLCASSRTGEKETQYFGPGTRLLVL.

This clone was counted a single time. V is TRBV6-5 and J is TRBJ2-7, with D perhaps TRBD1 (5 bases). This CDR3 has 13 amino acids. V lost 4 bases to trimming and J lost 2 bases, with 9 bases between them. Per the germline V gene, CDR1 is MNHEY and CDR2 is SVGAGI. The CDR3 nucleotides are TGTGCCAGCAGTTCGGACAAGACCTACGAGCAGTACTTC. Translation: CASSSDKTYEQYF.

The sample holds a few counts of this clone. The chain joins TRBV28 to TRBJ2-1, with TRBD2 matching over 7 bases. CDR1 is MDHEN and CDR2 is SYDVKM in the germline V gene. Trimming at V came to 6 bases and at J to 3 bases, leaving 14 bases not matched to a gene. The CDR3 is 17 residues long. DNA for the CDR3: TGTGCCAGCAGCCCGGGCGGGGGACGACCCGACTACAATGAGCAGTTCTTC. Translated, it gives CASSPGGGRPDYNEQFF.

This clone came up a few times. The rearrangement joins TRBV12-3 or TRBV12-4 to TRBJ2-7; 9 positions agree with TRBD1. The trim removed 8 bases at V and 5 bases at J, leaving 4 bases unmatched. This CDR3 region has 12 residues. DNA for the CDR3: TGTGCCAGCGAGGACAGGGGCAACGAGCAGTACTTC. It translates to CASEDRGNEQYF.

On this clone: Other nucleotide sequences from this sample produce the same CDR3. For the CDR3, the DNA is TGCGCCAGCAGCCAAGAAGGGGGAAGCGTCCTGACTTTC. Amino acid sequence: CASSQEGGSVLTF. V and J are TRBV4-1 and TRBJ2-6; a possible D gene is TRBD1 (6 bases). CDR1 and CDR2 (germline): MGHRA, YSYEKL. This CDR3 region has 13 residues. V was pared by 0 bases and J by 12 bases, with 9 bases between.

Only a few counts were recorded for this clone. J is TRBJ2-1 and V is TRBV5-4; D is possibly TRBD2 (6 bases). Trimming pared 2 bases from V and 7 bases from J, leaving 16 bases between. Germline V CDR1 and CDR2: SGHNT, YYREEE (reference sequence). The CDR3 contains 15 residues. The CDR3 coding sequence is TGTGCCAGCAGCTTATGGGGCGGGGCCCCGAATGAGCAGTTCTTC. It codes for CASSLWGGAPNEQFF.

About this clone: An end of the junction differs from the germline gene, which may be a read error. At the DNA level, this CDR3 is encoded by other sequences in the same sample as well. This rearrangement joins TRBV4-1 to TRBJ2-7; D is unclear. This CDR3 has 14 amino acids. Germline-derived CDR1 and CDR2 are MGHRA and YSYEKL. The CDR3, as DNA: TGCGCCAGCAGTCAAGATCTAAGCCCCTACGAGCAGTACTTC. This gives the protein CASSQDLSPYEQYF.

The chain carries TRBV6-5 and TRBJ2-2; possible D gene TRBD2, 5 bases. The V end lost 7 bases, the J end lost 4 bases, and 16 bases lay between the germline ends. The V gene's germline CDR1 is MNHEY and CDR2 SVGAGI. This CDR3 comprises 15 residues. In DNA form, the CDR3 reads TGTGCCAGCACCCCCCTGGCAGGAGGCACCGGGGAGCTGTTTTTT. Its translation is CASTPLAGGTGELFF.

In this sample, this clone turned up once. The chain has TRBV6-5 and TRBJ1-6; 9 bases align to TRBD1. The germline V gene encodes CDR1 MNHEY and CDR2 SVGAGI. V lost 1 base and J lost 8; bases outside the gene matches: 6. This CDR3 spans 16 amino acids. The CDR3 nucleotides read TGTGCCAGCAGTTACTGGGACCGGGACAGGGATTCACCCCTCCACTTT. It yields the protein CASSYWDRDRDSPLHF.

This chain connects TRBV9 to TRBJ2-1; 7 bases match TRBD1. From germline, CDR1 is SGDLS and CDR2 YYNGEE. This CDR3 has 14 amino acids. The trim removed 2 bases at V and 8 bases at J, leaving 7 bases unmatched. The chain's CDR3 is CASSVNRGSDEQFF. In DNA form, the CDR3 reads TGTGCCAGCAGCGTGAACAGGGGTAGCGATGAGCAGTTCTTC.

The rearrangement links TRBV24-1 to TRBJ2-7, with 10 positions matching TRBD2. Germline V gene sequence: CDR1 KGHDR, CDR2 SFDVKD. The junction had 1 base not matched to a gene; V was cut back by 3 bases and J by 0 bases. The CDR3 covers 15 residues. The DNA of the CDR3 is TGTGCCACCAGTGATACTAGCGGGAACTCCTACGAGCAGTACTTC. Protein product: CATSDTSGNSYEQYF.

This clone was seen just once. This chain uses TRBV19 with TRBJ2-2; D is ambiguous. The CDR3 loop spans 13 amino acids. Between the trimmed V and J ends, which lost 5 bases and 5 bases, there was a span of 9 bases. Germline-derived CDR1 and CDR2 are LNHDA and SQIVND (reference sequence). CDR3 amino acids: CASSSTPTGELFF. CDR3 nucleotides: TGTGCCAGTAGTTCAACACCGACCGGGGAGCTGTTTTTT. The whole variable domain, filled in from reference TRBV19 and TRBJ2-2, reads DGGITQSPKYLFRKEGQNVTLSCEQNLNHDAMYWYRQDPGQGLRLIYYSQIVNDFQKGDIAEGYSVSREKKESFPLTVTSAQKNPTAFYLCASSSTPTGELFFGEGSRLTVL.

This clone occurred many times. The DNA of the CDR3 is TGTGCCAGCAGCTTAGCGTGGACAGGGGGCGCCACCGGGGAGCTGTTTTTT. The encoded protein is CASSLAWTGGATGELFF. This chain connects TRBV7-6 to TRBJ2-2; 11 positions match TRBD1. V dropped 0 bases and J dropped 4; count of bases not matched to a gene: 4. Germline CDR1 reads SGHVS; CDR2 reads FNYEAQ. The CDR3 is made up of 17 amino acids.

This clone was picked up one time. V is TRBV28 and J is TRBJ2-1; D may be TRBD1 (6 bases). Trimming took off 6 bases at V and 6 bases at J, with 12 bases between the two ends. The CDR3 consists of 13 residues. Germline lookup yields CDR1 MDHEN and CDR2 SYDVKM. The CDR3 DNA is TGTGCCAGCAGGGCGCAGGGGTTCAATGAGCAGTTCTTC. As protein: CASRAQGFNEQFF.

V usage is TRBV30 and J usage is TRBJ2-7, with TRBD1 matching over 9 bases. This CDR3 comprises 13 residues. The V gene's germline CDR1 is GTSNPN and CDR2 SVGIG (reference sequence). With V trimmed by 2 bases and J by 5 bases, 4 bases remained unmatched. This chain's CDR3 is CAWSLDRGNEQYF. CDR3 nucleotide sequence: TGTGCCTGGAGTTTGGACAGGGGTAACGAGCAGTACTTC.

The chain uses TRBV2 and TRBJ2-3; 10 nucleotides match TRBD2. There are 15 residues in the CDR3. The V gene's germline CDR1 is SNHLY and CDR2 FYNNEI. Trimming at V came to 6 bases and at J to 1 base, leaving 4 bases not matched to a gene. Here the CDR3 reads CASRPGTSGTDTQYF. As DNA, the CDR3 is TGTGCCAGCAGACCCGGGACTAGCGGCACAGATACGCAGTATTTT. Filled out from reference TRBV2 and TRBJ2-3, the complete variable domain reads EPEVTQTPSHQVTQMGQEVILRCVPISNHLYFYWYRQILGQKVEFLVSFYNNEISEKSEIFDDQFSVERPDGSNFTLKIRSTKLEDSAMYFCASRPGTSGTDTQYFGPGTRLTVL.

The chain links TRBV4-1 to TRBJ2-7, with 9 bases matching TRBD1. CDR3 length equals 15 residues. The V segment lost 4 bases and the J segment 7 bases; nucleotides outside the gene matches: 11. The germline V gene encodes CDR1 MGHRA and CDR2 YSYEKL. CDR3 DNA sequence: TGCGCCAGCAGCCCCCTAGACAGGGGGAGTGGAGAGCAGTACTTC. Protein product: CASSPLDRGSGEQYF.

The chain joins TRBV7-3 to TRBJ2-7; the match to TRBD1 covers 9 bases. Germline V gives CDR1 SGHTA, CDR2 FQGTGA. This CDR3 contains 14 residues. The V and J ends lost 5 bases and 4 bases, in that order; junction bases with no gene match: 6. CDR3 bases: TGTGCCAGCAGCAAAGACAGGGGGTCGTACGAGCAGTACTTC. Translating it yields CASSKDRGSYEQYF.

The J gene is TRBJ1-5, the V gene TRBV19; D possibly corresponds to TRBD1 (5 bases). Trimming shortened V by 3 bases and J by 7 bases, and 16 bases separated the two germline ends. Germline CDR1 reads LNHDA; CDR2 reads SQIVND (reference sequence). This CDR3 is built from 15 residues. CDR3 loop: CASSIVGGAGQPQHF. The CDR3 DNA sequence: TGTGCCAGTAGTATTGTGGGCGGGGCGGGACAGCCCCAGCATTTT.

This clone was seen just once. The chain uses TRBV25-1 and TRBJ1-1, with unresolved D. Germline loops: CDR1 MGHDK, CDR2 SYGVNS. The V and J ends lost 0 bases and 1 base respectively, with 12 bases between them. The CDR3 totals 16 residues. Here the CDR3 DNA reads TGTGCCAGCAGTGAATATGGCGGAGACTCGAACACTGAAGCTTTCTTT. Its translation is CASSEYGGDSNTEAFF.

Here the CDR3 reads CATRKRTSGRYNEQFF. In nucleotides, the CDR3 is TGTGCCACCAGAAAACGGACTAGCGGGAGGTACAATGAGCAGTTCTTC. The chain couples TRBV15 to TRBJ2-1; TRBD2 matches 14 bases. The CDR3 is made up of 16 amino acids. Germline CDR1 LNHNV, CDR2 YYDKDF (reference sequence). V shed 6 bases, J shed 4 bases, and the junction held 5 bases outside the gene matches.